This TCR beta chain was sequenced for a study of blood T cells in healthy people across ages. Sample-barcoded 5' priming and a J-beta primer mix drove a second PCR of about 7 to 11 cycles. A single record per CDR3 protein comes from TCRdb applying MiXCR to the 5' RACE reads. Of hundreds of thousands of distinct CDR3 sequences in the sample, less than 40% were seen once. In this sample, this clonotype turned up a few times. Input material: blood. This clonotype was sampled from a woman older than 75 in good health.

In DNA, the CDR3 is TGCAGTGCTAGAGATTTGGGGGCCACTGAAGCTTTCTTT. It encodes CSARDLGATEAFF. V and J are TRBV20-1 and TRBJ1-1; TRBD1 might be the D (6 bases). The CDR3 is 13 amino acids. V lost 0 bases, J lost 4 bases, and 9 bases lay in between. Germline V gene sequence: CDR1 DFQATT, CDR2 SNEGSKA (reference sequence).